This TCR beta chain came from a study of shared clonotypes between healthy human individuals. Study-level findings and limits: Although depth was large, rarefaction showed that sequencing of the sorted subsets was incomplete.

The assay was immunoSEQ multiplex PCR, and TCRdb's table has in-frame clones only and misses some. The sample lists over a million clones; approximately 98% were seen once. The CDR3 consists of 15 residues. Trimming removed 0 bases from V and 8 bases from J; junction bases left unmatched: 7. The germline V gene encodes CDR1 SGHKS and CDR2 YYEKEE (reference sequence). Points on this clone: Antigen specificity is unknown.

The receptor comes from a man aged 25-40 years in good health. Sequenced material: naive CD4+ T cells sorted from blood. The subset is: CD45RA+ positively selected. The chain combines TRBV5-5 with TRBJ2-3; TRBD2 matches at 9 bases. The CDR3 DNA sequence: TGTGCCAGCAGCTTGGTATCTAGCGGGATGGGTACGCAGTATTTT. This gives the protein CASSLVSSGMGTQYF.